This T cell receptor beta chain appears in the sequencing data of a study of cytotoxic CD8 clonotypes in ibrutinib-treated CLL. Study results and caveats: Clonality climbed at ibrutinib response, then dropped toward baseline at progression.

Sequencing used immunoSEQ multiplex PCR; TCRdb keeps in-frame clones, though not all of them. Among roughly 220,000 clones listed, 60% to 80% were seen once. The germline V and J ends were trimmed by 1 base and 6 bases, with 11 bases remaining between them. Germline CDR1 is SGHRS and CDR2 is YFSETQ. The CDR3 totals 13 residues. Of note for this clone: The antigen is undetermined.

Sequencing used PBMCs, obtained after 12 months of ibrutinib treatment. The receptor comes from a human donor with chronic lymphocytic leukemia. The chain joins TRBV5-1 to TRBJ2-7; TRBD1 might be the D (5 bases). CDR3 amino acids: CASSLWGQGEQYF. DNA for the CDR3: TGCGCCAGCAGCTTGTGGGGCCAGGGCGAGCAGTACTTC.